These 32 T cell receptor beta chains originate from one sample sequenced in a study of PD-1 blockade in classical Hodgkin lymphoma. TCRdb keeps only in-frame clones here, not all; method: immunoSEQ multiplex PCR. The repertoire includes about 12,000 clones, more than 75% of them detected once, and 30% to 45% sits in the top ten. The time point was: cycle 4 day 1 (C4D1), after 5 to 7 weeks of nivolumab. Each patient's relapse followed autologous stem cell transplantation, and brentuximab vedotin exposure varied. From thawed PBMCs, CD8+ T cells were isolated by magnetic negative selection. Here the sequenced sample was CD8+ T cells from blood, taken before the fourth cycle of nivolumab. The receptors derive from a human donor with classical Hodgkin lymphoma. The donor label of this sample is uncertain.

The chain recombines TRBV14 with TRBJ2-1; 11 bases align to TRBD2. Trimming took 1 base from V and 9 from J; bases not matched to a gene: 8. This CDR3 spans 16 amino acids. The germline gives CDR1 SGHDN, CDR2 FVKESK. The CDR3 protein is CASSQVPLTSGIEQFF. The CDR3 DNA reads TGTGCCAGCAGCCAAGTCCCCTTGACTAGCGGGATTGAGCAGTTCTTC.

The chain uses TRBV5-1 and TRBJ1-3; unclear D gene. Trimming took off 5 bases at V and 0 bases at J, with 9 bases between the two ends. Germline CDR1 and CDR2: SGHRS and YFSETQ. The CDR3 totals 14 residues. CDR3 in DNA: TGCGCCAGCAGGCCGAGACGCTCTGGAAACACCATATATTTT. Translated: CASRPRRSGNTIYF.

The CDR3 reads CASSHLTDLDYGYTF. The CDR3 DNA follows: TGCGCCAGCAGCCACCTGACAGACTTAGACTATGGCTACACCTTC. The chain combines TRBV5-1 with TRBJ1-2; weak D call: TRBD1 (5 bases). Trimming took off 4 bases at V and 3 bases at J, with 16 bases between the two ends. CDR3 size: 15 residues. Germline V CDR1 and CDR2: SGHRS, YFSETQ. The full variable domain, its missing parts supplied by reference TRBV5-1 and TRBJ1-2, is KAGVTQTPRYLIKTRGQQVTLSCSPISGHRSVSWYQQTPGQGLQFLFEYFSETQRNKGNFPGRFSGRQFSNSRSEMNVSTLELGDSALYLCASSHLTDLDYGYTFGSGTRLTVV.

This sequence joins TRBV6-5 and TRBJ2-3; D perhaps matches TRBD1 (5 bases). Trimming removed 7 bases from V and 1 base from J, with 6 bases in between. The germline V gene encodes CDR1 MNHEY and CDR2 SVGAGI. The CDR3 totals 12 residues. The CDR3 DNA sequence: TGTGCCAGCACACAGGGCACAGATACGCAGTATTTT. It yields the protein CASTQGTDTQYF.

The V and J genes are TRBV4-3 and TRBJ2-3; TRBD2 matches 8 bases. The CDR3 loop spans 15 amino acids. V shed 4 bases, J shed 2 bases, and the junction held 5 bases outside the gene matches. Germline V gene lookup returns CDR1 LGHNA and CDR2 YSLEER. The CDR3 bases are TGCGCCAGCAGCCTGTTAGCGGGAATCACAGATACGCAGTATTTT. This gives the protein CASSLLAGITDTQYF.

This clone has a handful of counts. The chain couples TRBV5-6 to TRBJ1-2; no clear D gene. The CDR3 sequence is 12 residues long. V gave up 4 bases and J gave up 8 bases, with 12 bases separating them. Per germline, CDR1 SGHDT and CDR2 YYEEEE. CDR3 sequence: CASSIPVSGYTF. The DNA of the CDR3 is TGTGCCAGCAGCATCCCTGTTAGCGGCTACACCTTC.

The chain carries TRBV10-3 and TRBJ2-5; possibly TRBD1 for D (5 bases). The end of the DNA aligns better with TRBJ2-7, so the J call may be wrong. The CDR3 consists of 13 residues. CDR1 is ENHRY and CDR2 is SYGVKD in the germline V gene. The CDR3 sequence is CAISDDSNYEQYF. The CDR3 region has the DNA TGTGCCATCAGTGACGACAGTAACTACGAGCAGTACTTC.

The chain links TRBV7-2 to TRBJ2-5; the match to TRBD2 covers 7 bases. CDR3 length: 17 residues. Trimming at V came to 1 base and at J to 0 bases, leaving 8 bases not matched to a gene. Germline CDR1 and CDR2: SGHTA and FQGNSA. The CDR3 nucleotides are TGTGCCAGCAGCTTAGTGGTCCTAGCGGTGTACCAAGAGACCCAGTACTTC. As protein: CASSLVVLAVYQETQYF.

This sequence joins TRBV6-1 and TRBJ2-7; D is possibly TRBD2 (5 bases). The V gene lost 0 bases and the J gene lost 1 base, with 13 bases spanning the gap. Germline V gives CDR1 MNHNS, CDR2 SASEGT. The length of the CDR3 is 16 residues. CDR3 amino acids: CASSEALRGVSYEQYF. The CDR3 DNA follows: TGTGCCAGCAGTGAAGCGCTTCGGGGAGTATCCTACGAGCAGTACTTC.

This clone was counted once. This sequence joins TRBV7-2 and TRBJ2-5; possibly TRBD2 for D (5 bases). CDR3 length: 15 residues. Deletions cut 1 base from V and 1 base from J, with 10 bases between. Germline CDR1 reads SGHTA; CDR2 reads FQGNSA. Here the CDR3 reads CASSLDGIPQETQYF. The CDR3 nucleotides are TGTGCCAGCAGCTTAGACGGGATCCCCCAAGAGACCCAGTACTTC.

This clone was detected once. The CDR3 nucleotides read TGTGCCAGCAGCTCATTGGGGGAGTCCTACGAGCAGTACTTC. Translated: CASSSLGESYEQYF. The chain recombines TRBV7-6 with TRBJ2-7; tentatively, D is TRBD1 or TRBD2 (5 bases each). V was pared by 4 bases and J by 1 base, with 11 bases between. This CDR3 contains 14 residues. Germline CDR1 and CDR2: SGHVS and FNYEAQ.

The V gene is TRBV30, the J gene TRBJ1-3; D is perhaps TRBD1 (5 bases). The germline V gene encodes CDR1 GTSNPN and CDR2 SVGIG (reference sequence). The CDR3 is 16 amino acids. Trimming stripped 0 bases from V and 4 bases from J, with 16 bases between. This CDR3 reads CAWSVLGQGAGNTIYF. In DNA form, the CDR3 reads TGTGCCTGGAGTGTACTGGGTCAGGGAGCCGGAAACACCATATATTTT. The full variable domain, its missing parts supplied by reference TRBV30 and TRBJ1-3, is SQTIHQWPATLVQPVGSPLSLECTVEGTSNPNLYWYRQAAGRGLQLLFYSVGIGQISSEVPQNLSASRPQDRQFILSSKKLLLSDSGFYLCAWSVLGQGAGNTIYFGEGSWLTVV.

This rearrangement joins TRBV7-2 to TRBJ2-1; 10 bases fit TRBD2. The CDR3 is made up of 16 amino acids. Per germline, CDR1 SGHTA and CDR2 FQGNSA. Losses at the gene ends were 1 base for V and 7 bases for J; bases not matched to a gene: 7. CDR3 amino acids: CASSLEASGSRNEQFF. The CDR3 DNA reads TGTGCCAGCAGCTTAGAGGCTAGCGGGAGTCGTAATGAGCAGTTCTTC.

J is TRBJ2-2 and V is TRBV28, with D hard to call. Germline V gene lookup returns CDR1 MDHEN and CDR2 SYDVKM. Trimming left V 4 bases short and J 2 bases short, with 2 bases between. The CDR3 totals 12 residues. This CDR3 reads CASSSNTGELFF. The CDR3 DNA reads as TGTGCCAGCAGTTCTAACACCGGGGAGCTGTTTTTT.

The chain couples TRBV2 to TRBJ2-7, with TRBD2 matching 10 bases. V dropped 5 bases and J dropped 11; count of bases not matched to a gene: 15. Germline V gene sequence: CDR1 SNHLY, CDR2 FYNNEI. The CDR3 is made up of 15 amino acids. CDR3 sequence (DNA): TGTGCCAGCAGTCTATTCCCCAATTCCCTAGCGGGAGAGTACTTC. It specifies CASSLFPNSLAGEYF.

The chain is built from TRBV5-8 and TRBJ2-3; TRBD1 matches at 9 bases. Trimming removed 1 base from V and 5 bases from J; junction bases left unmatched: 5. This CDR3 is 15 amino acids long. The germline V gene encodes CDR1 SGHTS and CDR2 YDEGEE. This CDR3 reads CASSLRTGAEDTQYF. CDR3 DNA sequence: TGTGCCAGCAGCTTGAGGACAGGGGCTGAAGATACGCAGTATTTT. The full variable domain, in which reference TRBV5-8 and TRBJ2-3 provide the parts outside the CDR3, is EAGVTQSPTHLIKTRGQQATLRCSPISGHTSVYWYQQALGLGLQFLLWYDEGEERNRGNFPPRFSGRQFPNYSSELNVNALELEDSALYLCASSLRTGAEDTQYFGPGTRLTVL.

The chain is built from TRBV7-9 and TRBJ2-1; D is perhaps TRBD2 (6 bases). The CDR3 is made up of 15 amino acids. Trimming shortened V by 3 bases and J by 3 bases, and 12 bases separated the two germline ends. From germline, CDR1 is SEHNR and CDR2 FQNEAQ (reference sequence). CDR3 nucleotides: TGTGCCAGCAGCTTGGTAGCGGTAAACTACAATGAGCAGTTCTTC. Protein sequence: CASSLVAVNYNEQFF.

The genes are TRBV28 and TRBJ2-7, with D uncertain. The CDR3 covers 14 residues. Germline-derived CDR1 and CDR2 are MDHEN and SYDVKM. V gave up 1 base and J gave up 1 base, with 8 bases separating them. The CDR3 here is CASSLLVGSYEQYF. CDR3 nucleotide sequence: TGTGCCAGCAGTTTATTGGTGGGGTCCTACGAGCAGTACTTC.

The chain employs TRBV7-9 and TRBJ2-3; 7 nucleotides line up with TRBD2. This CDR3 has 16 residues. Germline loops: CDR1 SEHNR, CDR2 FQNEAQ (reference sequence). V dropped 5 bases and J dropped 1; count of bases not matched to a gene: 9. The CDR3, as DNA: TGTGCCAGCAGCCTTGGTCTAGCGGACGGCACAGATACGCAGTATTTT. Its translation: CASSLGLADGTDTQYF.

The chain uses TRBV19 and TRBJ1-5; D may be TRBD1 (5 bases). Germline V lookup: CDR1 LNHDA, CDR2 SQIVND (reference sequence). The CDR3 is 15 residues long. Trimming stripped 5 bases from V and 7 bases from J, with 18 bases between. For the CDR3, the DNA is TGTGCCAGTAGTGTAGGGACCCGGGGTGTCCAGCCCCAGCATTTT. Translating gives CASSVGTRGVQPQHF.

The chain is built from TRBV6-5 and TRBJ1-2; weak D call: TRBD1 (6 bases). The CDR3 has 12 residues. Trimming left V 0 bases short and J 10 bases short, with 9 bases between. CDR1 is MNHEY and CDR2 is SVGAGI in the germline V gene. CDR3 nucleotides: TGTGCCAGCAGTTACTCTGGACAGTCCTACACCTTC. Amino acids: CASSYSGQSYTF.

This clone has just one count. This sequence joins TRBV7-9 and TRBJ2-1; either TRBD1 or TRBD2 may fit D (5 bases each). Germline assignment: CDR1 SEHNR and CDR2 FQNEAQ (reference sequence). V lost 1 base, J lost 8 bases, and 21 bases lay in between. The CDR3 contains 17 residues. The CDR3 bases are TGTGCCAGCAGCTTAGACTCGGGGTCCTGGGGGATGCATGAGCAGTTCTTC. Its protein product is CASSLDSGSWGMHEQFF.

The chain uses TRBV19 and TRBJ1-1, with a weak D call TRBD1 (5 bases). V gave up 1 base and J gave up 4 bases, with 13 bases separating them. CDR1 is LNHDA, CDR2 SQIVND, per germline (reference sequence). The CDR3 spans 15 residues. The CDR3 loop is CASSIVRQLGTEAFF. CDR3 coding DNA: TGTGCCAGTAGTATAGTAAGACAGCTGGGCACTGAAGCTTTCTTT.

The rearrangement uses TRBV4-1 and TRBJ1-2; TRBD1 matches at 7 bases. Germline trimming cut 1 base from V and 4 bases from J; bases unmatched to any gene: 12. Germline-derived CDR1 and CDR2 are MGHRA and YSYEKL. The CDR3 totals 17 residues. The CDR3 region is CASSQVGDRVVSYGYTF. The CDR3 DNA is TGCGCCAGCAGCCAAGTGGGAGACAGGGTCGTAAGCTATGGCTACACCTTC.

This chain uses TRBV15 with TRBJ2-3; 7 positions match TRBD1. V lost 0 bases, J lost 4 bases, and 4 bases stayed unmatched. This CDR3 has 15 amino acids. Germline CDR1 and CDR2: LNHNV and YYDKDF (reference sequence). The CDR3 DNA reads TGTGCCACCAGCAGAGATCGGCAGGGGGCAGATACGCAGTATTTT. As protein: CATSRDRQGADTQYF.

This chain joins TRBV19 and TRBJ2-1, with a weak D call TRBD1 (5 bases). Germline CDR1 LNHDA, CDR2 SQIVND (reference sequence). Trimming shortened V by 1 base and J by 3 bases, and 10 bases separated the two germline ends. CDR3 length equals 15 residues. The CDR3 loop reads CASSIAGLNYNEQFF. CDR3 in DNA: TGTGCCAGTAGTATAGCAGGGCTGAACTACAATGAGCAGTTCTTC. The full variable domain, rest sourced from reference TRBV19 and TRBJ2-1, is DGGITQSPKYLFRKEGQNVTLSCEQNLNHDAMYWYRQDPGQGLRLIYYSQIVNDFQKGDIAEGYSVSREKKESFPLTVTSAQKNPTAFYLCASSIAGLNYNEQFFGPGTRLTVL.

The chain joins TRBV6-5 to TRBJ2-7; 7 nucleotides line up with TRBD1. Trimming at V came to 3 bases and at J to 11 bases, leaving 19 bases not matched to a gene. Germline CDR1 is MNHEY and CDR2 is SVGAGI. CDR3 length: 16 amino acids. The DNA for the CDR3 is TGTGCCAGCAGTTATCTCCGTTTTTGGGACAGCAATAAGGAGTACTTC. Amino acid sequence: CASSYLRFWDSNKEYF.

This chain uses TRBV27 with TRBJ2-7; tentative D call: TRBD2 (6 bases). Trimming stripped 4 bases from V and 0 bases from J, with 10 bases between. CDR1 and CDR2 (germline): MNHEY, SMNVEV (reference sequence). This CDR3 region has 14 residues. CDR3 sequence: CASSSGGSSYEQYF. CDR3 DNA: TGTGCCAGCAGTTCCGGGGGTAGCTCCTACGAGCAGTACTTC.

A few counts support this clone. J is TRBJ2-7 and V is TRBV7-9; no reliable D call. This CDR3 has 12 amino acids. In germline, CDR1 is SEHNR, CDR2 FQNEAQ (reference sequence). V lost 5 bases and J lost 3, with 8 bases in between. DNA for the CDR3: TGTGCCAGCAGCCCTACAGTCTACGAGCAGTACTTC. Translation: CASSPTVYEQYF.

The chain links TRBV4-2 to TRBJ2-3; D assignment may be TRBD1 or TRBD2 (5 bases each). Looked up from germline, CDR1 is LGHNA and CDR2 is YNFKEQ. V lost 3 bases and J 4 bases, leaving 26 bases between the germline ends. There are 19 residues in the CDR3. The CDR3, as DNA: TGTGCCAGCAGCCAGCCCCTCTCGGGGCCAGAGGTTGCCCCAGATACGCAGTATTTT. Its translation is CASSQPLSGPEVAPDTQYF.

CDR3 coding DNA: TGTGCCAGCAGCCAAGATGAAGCGGGAGGGTCCACCTACGAGCAGTACTTC. Protein product: CASSQDEAGGSTYEQYF. This rearrangement joins TRBV4-2 to TRBJ2-7; 10 bases are shared with TRBD2. The J segment lost 2 bases and the V segment lost 0 bases, leaving 7 bases of the junction unmatched. In germline, CDR1 is LGHNA, CDR2 YNFKEQ. This CDR3 region has 17 residues.

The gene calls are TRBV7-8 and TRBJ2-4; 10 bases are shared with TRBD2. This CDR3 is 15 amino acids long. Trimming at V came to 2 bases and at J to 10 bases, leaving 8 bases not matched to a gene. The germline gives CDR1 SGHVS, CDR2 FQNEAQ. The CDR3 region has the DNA TGTGCCAGCAGCTTAATAGGCCTAGCGGGGGTAATTCAGTACTTC. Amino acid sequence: CASSLIGLAGVIQYF.